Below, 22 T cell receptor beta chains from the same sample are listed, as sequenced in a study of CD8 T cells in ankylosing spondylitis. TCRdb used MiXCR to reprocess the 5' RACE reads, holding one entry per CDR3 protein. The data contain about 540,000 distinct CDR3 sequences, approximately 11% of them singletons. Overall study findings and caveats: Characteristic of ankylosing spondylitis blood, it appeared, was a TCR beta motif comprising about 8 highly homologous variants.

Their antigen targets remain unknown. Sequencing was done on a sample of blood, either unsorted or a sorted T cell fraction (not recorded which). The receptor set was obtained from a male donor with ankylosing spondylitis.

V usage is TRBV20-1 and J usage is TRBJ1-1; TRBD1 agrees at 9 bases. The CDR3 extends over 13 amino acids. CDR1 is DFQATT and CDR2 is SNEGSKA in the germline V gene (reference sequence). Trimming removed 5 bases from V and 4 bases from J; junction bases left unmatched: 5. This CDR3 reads CSAGDRAGTEAFF. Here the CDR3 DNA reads TGCAGTGCTGGGGACAGGGCGGGCACTGAAGCTTTCTTT.

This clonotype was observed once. The CDR3 here is CASSYPSGTIYF. CDR3 sequence (DNA): TGTGCCAGCAGCTACCCCAGCGGCACCATATATTTT. This sequence joins TRBV7-8 and TRBJ1-3, with D unresolved. V dropped 4 bases and J dropped 9 bases, with 10 bases sitting between them. CDR1 and CDR2 from the germline V gene are SGHVS and FQNEAQ. The CDR3 length is 12 residues.

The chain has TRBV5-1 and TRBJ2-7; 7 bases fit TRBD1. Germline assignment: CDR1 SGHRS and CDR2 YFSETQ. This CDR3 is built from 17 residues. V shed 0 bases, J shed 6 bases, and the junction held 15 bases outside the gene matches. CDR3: CASSLGAPRDSPLEQYF. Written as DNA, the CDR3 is TGCGCCAGCAGCTTGGGGGCCCCCCGGGACAGCCCTCTCGAGCAGTACTTC. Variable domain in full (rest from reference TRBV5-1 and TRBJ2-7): KAGVTQTPRYLIKTRGQQVTLSCSPISGHRSVSWYQQTPGQGLQFLFEYFSETQRNKGNFPGRFSGRQFSNSRSEMNVSTLELGDSALYLCASSLGAPRDSPLEQYFGPGTRLTVT.

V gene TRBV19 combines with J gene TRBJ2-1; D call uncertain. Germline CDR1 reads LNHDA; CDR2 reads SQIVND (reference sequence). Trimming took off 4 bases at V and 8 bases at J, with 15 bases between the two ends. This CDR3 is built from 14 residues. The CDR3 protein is CASSKQAPWDEQFF. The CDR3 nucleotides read TGTGCCAGTAGTAAGCAGGCCCCTTGGGATGAGCAGTTCTTC.

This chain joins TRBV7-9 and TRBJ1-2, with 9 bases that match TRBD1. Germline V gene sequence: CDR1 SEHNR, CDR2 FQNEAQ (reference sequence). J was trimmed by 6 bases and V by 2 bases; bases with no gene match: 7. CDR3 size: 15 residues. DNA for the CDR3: TGTGCCAGCAGCTTAATTACGGGACAGGGCCATGGCTACACCTTC. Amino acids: CASSLITGQGHGYTF.

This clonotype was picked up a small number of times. In nucleotides, the CDR3 is TGTGCCAGCAGTGAGAGGGACTTGAACACAGATACGCAGTATTTT. Its protein product is CASSERDLNTDTQYF. V is TRBV2 and J is TRBJ2-3, with a tentative D call TRBD2 (6 bases). Germline V CDR1 and CDR2: SNHLY, FYNNEI. CDR3 size: 15 residues. V gave up 3 bases and J gave up 2 bases, with 12 bases separating them.

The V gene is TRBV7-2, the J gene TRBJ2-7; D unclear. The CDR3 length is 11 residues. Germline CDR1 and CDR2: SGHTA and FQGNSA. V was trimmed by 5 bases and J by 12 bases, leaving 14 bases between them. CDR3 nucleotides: TGTGCCAGCAGCGCCTCAAGGGATCTGTACTTC. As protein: CASSASRDLYF.

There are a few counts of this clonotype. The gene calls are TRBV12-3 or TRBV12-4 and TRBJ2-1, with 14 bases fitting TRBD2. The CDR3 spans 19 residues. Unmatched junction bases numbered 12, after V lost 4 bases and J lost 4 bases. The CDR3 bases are TGTGCCAGCAGTTCGCCCGGGACTAGCGGGAGAGGGGAGTACAATGAGCAGTTCTTC. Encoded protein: CASSSPGTSGRGEYNEQFF.

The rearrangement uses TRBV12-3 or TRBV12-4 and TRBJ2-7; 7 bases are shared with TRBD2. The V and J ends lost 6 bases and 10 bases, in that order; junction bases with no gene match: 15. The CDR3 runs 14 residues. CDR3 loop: CASSPGLGDTRQYV. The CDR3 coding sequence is TGTGCCAGCAGCCCCGGACTAGGGGATACGAGACAGTACGTC.

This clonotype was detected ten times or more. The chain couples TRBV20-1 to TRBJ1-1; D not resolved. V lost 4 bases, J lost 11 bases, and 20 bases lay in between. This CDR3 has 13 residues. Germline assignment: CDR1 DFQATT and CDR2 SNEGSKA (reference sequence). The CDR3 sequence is CSATSDRAFDAFF. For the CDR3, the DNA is TGCAGTGCTACCTCCGACCGCGCCTTTGACGCTTTCTTT.

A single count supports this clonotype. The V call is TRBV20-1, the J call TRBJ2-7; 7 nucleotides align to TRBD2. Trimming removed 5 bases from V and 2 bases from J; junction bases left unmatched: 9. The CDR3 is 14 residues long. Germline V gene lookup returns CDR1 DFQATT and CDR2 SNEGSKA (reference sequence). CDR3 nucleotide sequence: TGCAGTGCTTCCGAGACTAGCTCAACCTACGAGCAGTACTTC. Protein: CSASETSSTYEQYF.

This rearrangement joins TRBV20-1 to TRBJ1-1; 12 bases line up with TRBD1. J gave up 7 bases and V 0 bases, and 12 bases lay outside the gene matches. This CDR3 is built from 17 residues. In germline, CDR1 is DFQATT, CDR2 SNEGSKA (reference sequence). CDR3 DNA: TGCAGTGCTAGAGATCGGGGACAGGGGGCTGTTATTGTTGAAGCTTTCTTT. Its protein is CSARDRGQGAVIVEAFF.

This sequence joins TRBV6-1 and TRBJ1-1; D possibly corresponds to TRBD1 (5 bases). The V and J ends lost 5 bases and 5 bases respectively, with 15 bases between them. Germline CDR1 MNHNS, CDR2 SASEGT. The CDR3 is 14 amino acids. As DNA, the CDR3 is TGTGCCAGCAGTCCCCCTCTCAGGGATACTGAAGCTTTCTTT. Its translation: CASSPPLRDTEAFF.

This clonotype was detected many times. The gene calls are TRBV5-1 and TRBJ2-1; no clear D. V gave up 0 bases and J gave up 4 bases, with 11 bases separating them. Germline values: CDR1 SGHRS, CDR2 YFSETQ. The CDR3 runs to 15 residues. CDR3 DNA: TGCGCCAGCAGCTTGGAAGGTCGTTATTACAATGAGCAGTTCTTC. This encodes CASSLEGRYYNEQFF.

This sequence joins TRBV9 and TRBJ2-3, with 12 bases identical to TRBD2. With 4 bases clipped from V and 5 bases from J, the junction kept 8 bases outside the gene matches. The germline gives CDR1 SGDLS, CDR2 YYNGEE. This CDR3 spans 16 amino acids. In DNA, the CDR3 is TGTGCCAGCAGCCCCAGACTAGCGGGAGAGGTAGATACGCAGTATTTT. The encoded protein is CASSPRLAGEVDTQYF. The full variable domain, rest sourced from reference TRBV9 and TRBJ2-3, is DSGVTQTPKHLITATGQRVTLRCSPRSGDLSVYWYQQSLDQGLQFLIQYYNGEERAKGNILERFSAQQFPDLHSELNLSSLELGDSALYFCASSPRLAGEVDTQYFGPGTRLTVL.

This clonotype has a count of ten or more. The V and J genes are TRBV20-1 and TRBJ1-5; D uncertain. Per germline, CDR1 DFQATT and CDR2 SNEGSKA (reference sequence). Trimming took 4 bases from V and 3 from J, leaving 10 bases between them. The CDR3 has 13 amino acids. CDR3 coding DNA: TGCAGTGCTACAGGACGGGTCAATCAGCCCCAGCATTTT. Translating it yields CSATGRVNQPQHF.

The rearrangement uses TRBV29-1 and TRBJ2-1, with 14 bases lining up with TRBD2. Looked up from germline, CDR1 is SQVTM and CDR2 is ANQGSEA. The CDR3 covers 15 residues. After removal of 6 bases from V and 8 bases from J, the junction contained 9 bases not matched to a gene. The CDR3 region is CSVVPGLAGVYEQFF. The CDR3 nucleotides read TGCAGCGTCGTACCGGGACTAGCGGGAGTGTATGAGCAGTTCTTC.

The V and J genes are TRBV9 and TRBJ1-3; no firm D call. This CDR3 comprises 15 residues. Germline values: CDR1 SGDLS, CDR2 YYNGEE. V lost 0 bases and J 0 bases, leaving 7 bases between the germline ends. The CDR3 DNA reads TGTGCCAGCAGCGTAGCCCCATCCTCTGGAAACACCATATATTTT. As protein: CASSVAPSSGNTIYF.

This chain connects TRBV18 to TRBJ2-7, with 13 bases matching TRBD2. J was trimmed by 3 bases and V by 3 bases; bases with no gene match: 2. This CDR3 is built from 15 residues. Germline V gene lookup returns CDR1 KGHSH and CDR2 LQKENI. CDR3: CASSPGTSGNYEQYV. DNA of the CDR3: TGTGCCAGCTCACCGGGGACTAGCGGGAACTACGAGCAGTACGTC.

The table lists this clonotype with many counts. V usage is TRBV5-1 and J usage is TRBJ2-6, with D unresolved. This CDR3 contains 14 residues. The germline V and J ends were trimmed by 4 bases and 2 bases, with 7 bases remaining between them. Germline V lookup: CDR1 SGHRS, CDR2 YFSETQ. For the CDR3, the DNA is TGCGCCAGCAGCCCCCGCACTGGGGCCAACGTCCTGACTTTC. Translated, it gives CASSPRTGANVLTF.

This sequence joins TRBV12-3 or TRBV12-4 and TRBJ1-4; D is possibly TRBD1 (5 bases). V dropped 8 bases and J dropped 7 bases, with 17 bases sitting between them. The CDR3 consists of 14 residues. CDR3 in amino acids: CASHSWGKGEKLFF. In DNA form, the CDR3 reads TGTGCCAGCCACTCCTGGGGGAAAGGTGAAAAACTGTTTTTT.

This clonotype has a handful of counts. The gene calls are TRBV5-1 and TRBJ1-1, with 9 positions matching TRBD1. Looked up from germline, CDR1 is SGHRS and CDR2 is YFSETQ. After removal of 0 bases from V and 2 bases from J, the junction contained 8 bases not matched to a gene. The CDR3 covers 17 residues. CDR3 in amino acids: CASSLGTQGQGNTEAFF. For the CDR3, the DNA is TGCGCCAGCAGCTTGGGGACCCAGGGACAGGGAAACACTGAAGCTTTCTTT.